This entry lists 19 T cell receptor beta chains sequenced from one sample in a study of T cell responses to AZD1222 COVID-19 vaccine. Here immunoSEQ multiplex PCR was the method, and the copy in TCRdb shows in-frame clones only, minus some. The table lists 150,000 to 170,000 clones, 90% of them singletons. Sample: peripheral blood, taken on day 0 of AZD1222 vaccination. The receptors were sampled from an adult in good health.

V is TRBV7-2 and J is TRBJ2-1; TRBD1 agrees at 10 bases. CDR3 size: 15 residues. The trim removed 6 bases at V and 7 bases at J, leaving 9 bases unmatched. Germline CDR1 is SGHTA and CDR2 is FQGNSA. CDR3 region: CASRRETGGLNEQFF. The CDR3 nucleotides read TGTGCCAGCAGGCGGGAGACAGGGGGCTTAAATGAGCAGTTCTTC.

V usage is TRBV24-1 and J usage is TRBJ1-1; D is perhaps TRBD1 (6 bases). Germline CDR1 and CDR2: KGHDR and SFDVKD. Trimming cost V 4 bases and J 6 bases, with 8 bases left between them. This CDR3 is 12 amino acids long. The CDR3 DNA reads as TGTGCCACCAGTGAGCAGGGGTCTGAAGCTTTCTTT. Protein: CATSEQGSEAFF.

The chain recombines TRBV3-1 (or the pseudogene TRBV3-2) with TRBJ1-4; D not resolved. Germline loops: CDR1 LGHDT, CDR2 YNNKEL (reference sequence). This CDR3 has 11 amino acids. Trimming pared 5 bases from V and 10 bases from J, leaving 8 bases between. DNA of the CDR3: TGTGCCAGCAGCTTCGGTGTAAAACTGTTTTTT. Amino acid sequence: CASSFGVKLFF.

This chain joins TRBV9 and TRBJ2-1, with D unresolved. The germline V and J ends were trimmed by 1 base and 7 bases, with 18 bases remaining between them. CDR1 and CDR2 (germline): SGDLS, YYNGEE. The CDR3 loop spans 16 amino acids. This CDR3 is CASSVMSRASLNEQFF. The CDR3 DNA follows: TGTGCCAGCAGCGTAATGTCCCGGGCTTCACTGAATGAGCAGTTCTTC.

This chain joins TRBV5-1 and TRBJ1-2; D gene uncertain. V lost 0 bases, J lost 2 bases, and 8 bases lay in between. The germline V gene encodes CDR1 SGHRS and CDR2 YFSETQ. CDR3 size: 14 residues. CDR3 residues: CASSLDKGNYGYTF. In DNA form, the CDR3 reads TGCGCCAGCAGCTTGGATAAGGGCAACTATGGCTACACCTTC.

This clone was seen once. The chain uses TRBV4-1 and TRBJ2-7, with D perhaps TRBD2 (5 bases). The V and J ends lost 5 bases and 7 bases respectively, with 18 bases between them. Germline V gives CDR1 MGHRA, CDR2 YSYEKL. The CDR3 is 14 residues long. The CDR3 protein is CASSFSARGREQYF. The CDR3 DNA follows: TGCGCCAGCAGCTTTTCGGCGCGAGGGCGGGAGCAGTACTTC.

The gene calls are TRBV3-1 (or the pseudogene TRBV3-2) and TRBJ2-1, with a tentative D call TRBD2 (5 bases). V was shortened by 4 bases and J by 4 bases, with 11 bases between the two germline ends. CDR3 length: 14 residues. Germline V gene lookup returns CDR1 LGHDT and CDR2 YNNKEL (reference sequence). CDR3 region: CASSPITSYNEQFF. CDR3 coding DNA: TGTGCCAGCAGCCCGATTACTAGTTACAATGAGCAGTTCTTC.

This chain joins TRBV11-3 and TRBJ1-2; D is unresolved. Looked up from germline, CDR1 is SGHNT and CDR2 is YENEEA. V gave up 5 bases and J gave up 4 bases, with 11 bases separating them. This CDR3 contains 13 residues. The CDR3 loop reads CASSPRIGYGYTF. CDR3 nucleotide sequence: TGTGCCAGCAGCCCACGGATTGGCTATGGCTACACCTTC.

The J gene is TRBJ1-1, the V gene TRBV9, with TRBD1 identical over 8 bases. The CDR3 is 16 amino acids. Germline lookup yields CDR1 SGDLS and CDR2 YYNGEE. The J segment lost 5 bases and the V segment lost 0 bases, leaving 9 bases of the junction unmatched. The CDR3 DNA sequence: TGTGCCAGCAGCGTAGACCCAGGGGGCGGGGGAACTGAAGCTTTCTTT. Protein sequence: CASSVDPGGGGTEAFF.

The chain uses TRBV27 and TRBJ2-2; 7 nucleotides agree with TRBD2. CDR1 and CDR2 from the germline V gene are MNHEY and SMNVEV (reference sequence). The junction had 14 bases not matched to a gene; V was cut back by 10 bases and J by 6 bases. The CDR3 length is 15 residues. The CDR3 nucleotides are TGTGCCACCTCATGGGGAGGGAGGTTGGCCGGGGAGCTGTTTTTT. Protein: CATSWGGRLAGELFF.

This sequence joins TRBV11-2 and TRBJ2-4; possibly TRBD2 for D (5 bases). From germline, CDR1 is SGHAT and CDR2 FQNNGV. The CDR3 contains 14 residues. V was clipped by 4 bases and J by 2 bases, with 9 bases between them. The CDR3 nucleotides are TGTGCCAGCAGCTCGAGGGTTTCCAAAAACATTCAGTACTTC. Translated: CASSSRVSKNIQYF. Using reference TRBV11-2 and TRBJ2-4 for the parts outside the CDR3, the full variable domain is EAGVAQSPRYKIIEKRQSVAFWCNPISGHATLYWYQQILGQGPKLLIQFQNNGVVDDSQLPKDRFSAERLKGVDSTLKIQPAKLEDSAVYLCASSSRVSKNIQYFGAGTRLSVL.

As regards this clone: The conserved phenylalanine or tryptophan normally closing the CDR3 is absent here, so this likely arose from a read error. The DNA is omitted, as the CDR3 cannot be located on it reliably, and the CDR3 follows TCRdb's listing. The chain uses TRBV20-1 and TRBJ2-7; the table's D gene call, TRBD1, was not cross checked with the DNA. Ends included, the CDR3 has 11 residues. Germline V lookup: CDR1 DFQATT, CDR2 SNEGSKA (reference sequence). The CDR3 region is CSASGTGGAGI.

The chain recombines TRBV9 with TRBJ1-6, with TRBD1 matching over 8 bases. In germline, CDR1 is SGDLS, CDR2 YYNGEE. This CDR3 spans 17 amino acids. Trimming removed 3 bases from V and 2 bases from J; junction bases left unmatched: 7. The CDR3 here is CASSEGTGRTYNSPLHF. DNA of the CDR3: TGTGCCAGCAGCGAGGGGACAGGTCGCACCTATAATTCACCCCTCCACTTT.

CDR3 protein: CASSESGREETQYF. In DNA form, the CDR3 reads TGTGCCAGCAGTGAATCCGGCAGGGAGGAGACCCAGTACTTC. The rearrangement links TRBV6-1 to TRBJ2-5; TRBD1 or TRBD2 may be the D gene (5 bases each). This CDR3 region has 14 residues. V dropped 2 bases and J dropped 5 bases, with 12 bases sitting between them. Germline CDR1 MNHNS, CDR2 SASEGT.

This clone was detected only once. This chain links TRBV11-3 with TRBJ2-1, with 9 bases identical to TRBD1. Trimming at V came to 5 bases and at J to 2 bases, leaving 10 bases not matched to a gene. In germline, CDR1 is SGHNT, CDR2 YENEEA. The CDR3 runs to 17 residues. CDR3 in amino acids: CASSMMPGQGPYNEQFF. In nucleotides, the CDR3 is TGTGCCAGCAGCATGATGCCGGGACAGGGACCCTACAATGAGCAGTTCTTC.

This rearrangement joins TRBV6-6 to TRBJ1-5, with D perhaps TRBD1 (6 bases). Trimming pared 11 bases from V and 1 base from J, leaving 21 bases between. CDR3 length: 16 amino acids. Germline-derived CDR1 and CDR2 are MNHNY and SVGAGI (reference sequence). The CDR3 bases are TGTGCCGGGGGCGGGACAAGGGGCTTGAGCAATCAGCCCCAGCATTTT. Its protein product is CAGGGTRGLSNQPQHF.

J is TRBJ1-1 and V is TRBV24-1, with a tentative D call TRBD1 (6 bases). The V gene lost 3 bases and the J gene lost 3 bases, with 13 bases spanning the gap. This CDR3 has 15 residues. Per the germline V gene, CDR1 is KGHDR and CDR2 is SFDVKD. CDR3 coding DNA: TGTGCCACCAGTGATCCGAGAGCAGGGGACACTGAAGCTTTCTTT. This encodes CATSDPRAGDTEAFF.

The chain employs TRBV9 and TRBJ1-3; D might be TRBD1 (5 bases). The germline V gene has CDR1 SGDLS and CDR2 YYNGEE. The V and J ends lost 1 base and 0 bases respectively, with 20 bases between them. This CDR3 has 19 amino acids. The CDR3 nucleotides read TGTGCCAGCAGCGTACTTCCGCGGGGATCGGGGCGCTCTGGAAACACCATATATTTT. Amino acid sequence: CASSVLPRGSGRSGNTIYF.

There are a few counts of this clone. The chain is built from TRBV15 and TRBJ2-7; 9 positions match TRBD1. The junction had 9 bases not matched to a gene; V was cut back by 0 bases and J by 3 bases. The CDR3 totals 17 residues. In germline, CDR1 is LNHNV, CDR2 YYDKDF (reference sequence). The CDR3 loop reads CATSRDSGDRANYEQYF. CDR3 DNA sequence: TGTGCCACCAGCAGAGACTCTGGGGACAGGGCTAACTACGAGCAGTACTTC.